This TCR beta chain was obtained from a study of blood T cell repertoires in COVID-19. Sequencing was performed with immunoSEQ multiplex PCR; in TCRdb, only in-frame clones are kept and a portion is missing. Of 300,000 to 400,000 clones listed, about nine tenths are singletons. V lost 5 bases and J lost 1, with 15 bases in between. The CDR3 consists of 16 residues. The germline V gene has CDR1 MNHEY and CDR2 SVGEGT. This clonotype originated in a woman between 45 and 60 years old with COVID-19, enrolled during active disease. Sample: peripheral blood. The chain couples TRBV6-2 or TRBV6-3 to TRBJ1-5; weak D call: TRBD1 (5 bases). In DNA, the CDR3 is TGTGCCAGCAGTCGTCGTACGACAGTAAGCAATCAGCCCCAGCATTTT. Encoded protein: CASSRRTTVSNQPQHF.